Below, 17 T cell receptor beta chains from the same sample are listed, as sequenced in a study of cytomegalovirus exposure and HLA in healthy donors. Only in-frame clones appear in the TCRdb table, and some are missing; sequencing was by immunoSEQ multiplex PCR. The top ten hold about 0.61% of the sample, which has about 82,000 clones, 85% to 95% seen once. Sequenced: PBMCs. These receptors all stem from a young man in good health and CMV-seronegative.

This chain connects TRBV18 to TRBJ1-1; 7 bases agree with TRBD1. CDR1 and CDR2 from the germline V gene are KGHSH and LQKENI. The CDR3 is 12 residues long. Trimming removed 3 bases from V and 8 bases from J; junction bases left unmatched: 3. The CDR3 is CASSPKQGEAFF. CDR3 nucleotide sequence: TGTGCCAGCTCACCGAAACAGGGGGAAGCTTTCTTT.

This clone was counted between two and nine times. The chain recombines TRBV10-1 with TRBJ2-7; a weak D match, TRBD2 (6 bases). V was pared by 5 bases and J by 2 bases, with 10 bases between. Germline V gene lookup returns CDR1 WNHNN and CDR2 SYGVQD (reference sequence). CDR3 size: 13 residues. The CDR3 loop is CASSPGVPYEQYF. Here the CDR3 DNA reads TGCGCCAGCAGTCCGGGGGTCCCCTACGAGCAGTACTTC.

The chain couples TRBV2 to TRBJ2-3, with a possible D match to TRBD2 (5 bases). CDR3 length: 14 residues. CDR1 and CDR2 from the germline V gene are SNHLY and FYNNEI. Trimming removed 6 bases from V and 6 bases from J, with 16 bases in between. CDR3 residues: CASSYVASRDTQYF. In DNA form, the CDR3 reads TGTGCCAGCAGCTACGTGGCTAGCAGGGATACGCAGTATTTT. Variable domain in full (rest from reference TRBV2 and TRBJ2-3): EPEVTQTPSHQVTQMGQEVILRCVPISNHLYFYWYRQILGQKVEFLVSFYNNEISEKSEIFDDQFSVERPDGSNFTLKIRSTKLEDSAMYFCASSYVASRDTQYFGPGTRLTVL.

V is TRBV4-1 and J is TRBJ1-5; TRBD1 matches 10 bases. Per the germline V gene, CDR1 is MGHRA and CDR2 is YSYEKL. V gave up 4 bases and J gave up 7 bases; unmatched junction bases: 10. The CDR3 contains 16 residues. The CDR3 sequence: CASSPPLGQGEQPQHF. CDR3 coding DNA: TGCGCCAGCAGCCCCCCCCTTGGACAGGGGGAACAGCCCCAGCATTTT.

V is TRBV19 and J is TRBJ1-1; 12 nucleotides agree with TRBD1. V was pared by 6 bases and J by 8 bases, with 10 bases of the junction left unmatched. Per the germline V gene, CDR1 is LNHDA and CDR2 is SQIVND (reference sequence). The CDR3 is made up of 15 amino acids. CDR3: CASSHPPGTGGEAFF. The CDR3 nucleotides are TGTGCCAGTAGCCACCCCCCGGGGACAGGGGGCGAAGCTTTCTTT.

The rearrangement joins TRBV15 to TRBJ1-1; TRBD1 matches 10 bases. V was pared by 1 base and J by 11 bases, with 7 bases of the junction left unmatched. The CDR3 is 14 residues long. Germline CDR1 LNHNV, CDR2 YYDKDF (reference sequence). The CDR3 loop reads CATSRAGQGTRAFF. CDR3 DNA: TGTGCCACCAGCAGAGCGGGACAGGGGACTCGCGCTTTCTTT.

The chain carries TRBV4-1 and TRBJ2-4; 14 nucleotides align to TRBD2. Trimming took 4 bases from V and 0 from J; bases not matched to a gene: 5. The germline V gene has CDR1 MGHRA and CDR2 YSYEKL. The CDR3 extends over 18 amino acids. The CDR3 reads CASSLGLAGVVAKNIQYF. The CDR3 DNA reads TGCGCCAGCAGCCTGGGACTAGCGGGAGTGGTAGCCAAAAACATTCAGTACTTC.

The V and J genes are TRBV11-3 and TRBJ2-6, with unresolved D. Trimming cost V 3 bases and J 4 bases, with 4 bases left between them. This CDR3 region has 13 residues. CDR1 SGHNT and CDR2 YENEEA come from the germline V gene. CDR3 sequence (DNA): TGTGCCAGCAGCTTTAGCGGGGCCAACGTCCTGACTTTC. Translating gives CASSFSGANVLTF.

This rearrangement joins TRBV5-1 to TRBJ2-7; D is possibly TRBD2 (5 bases). The length of the CDR3 is 13 residues. The V end was cut by 4 bases, the J end by 0 bases, with 8 bases between. Germline CDR1 reads SGHRS; CDR2 reads YFSETQ. The CDR3 protein is CASSPGSSYEQYF. DNA of the CDR3: TGCGCCAGCAGCCCGGGATCCTCCTACGAGCAGTACTTC.

J is TRBJ2-7 and V is TRBV6-6; TRBD1 aligns across 7 bases. CDR1 MNHNY and CDR2 SVGAGI come from the germline V gene (reference sequence). The CDR3 has 15 amino acids. J was trimmed by 3 bases and V by 4 bases; bases with no gene match: 9. CDR3 nucleotides: TGTGCCAGCAGTTCGACGCCGGGACAGAACTACGAGCAGTACTTC. This gives the protein CASSSTPGQNYEQYF.

The rearrangement links TRBV5-4 to TRBJ2-2; 7 nucleotides align to TRBD2. The CDR3 length is 16 residues. Germline lookup yields CDR1 SGHNT and CDR2 YYREEE (reference sequence). V shed 5 bases, J shed 4 bases, and the junction held 11 bases outside the gene matches. DNA for the CDR3: TGTGCCAGCAGGGTGGGCGGGACTACTGGCACCGGGGAGCTGTTTTTT. It specifies CASRVGGTTGTGELFF.

V gene TRBV21-1 combines with J gene TRBJ2-7; the table's D call TRBD1 went unverified against the DNA. TRBV21-1 corresponds to a pseudogene. CDR3 length: 12 residues. For the CDR3, the DNA is TGTGCCAGCAGCAAGAACACCTACGAGCAGTACTTC. Translated, it gives CASSKNTYEQYF.

The V gene is TRBV9, the J gene TRBJ2-3, with D perhaps TRBD2 (6 bases). Germline V gene data show CDR1 as SGDLS and CDR2 as YYNGEE. The CDR3 totals 14 residues. V lost 3 bases and J lost 5, with 13 bases in between. The CDR3, as DNA: TGTGCCAGCAGCGGATGGGACTCCCGAGATACGCAGTATTTT. Residues: CASSGWDSRDTQYF.

This rearrangement joins TRBV9 to TRBJ1-2; TRBD1 matches 9 bases. Germline lookup yields CDR1 SGDLS and CDR2 YYNGEE. This CDR3 region has 13 residues. Unmatched junction bases numbered 6, after V lost 4 bases and J lost 8 bases. The CDR3 region has the DNA TGTGCCAGCAGCAAAGGGACAGGGAAAGGCTACACCTTC. Translated: CASSKGTGKGYTF.

This clone was counted a few times. This rearrangement joins TRBV6-1 to TRBJ2-7; a possible D gene is TRBD1 (6 bases). The CDR3 loop spans 13 amino acids. V lost 3 bases and J lost 7, with 13 bases in between. The V gene's germline CDR1 is MNHNS and CDR2 SASEGT. The CDR3: CASSEAGVGEQYF. The DNA for the CDR3 is TGTGCCAGCAGTGAGGCAGGGGTTGGGGAGCAGTACTTC.

The chain employs TRBV19 and TRBJ2-5; 8 positions match TRBD1. J lost 5 bases, V lost 3 bases, and 5 bases had no gene match. Germline V gene sequence: CDR1 LNHDA, CDR2 SQIVND (reference sequence). The CDR3 has 14 amino acids. The CDR3 nucleotides read TGTGCCAGTAGTATCCGGACAGGGAGGGAGACCCAGTACTTC. This translates into CASSIRTGRETQYF. The full variable domain, with the rest looked up from reference TRBV19 and TRBJ2-5, is DGGITQSPKYLFRKEGQNVTLSCEQNLNHDAMYWYRQDPGQGLRLIYYSQIVNDFQKGDIAEGYSVSREKKESFPLTVTSAQKNPTAFYLCASSIRTGRETQYFGPGTRLLVL.

The rearrangement links TRBV7-2 to TRBJ1-4; no clear D gene. The germline gives CDR1 SGHTA, CDR2 FQGNSA. V was pared by 5 bases and J by 7 bases, with 17 bases between. This CDR3 region has 15 residues. The CDR3 bases are TGTGCCAGCAGCGATTGGCGAGGAAAAGGTGAAAAACTGTTTTTT. Amino acid sequence: CASSDWRGKGEKLFF. Combining the CDR3 with reference TRBV7-2 and TRBJ1-4 gives the whole variable domain GAGVSQSPSNKVTEKGKDVELRCDPISGHTALYWYRQSLGQGLEFLIYFQGNSAPDKSGLPSDRFSAERTGGSVSTLTIQRTQQEDSAVYLCASSDWRGKGEKLFFGSGTQLSVL.